Each of the 8 T cell receptor beta chains below was sequenced from the same sample in a study of cytomegalovirus exposure and HLA in healthy donors. PCR primers comprised 60 Vbeta and 13 Jbeta primers. The repertoire was sequenced with immunoSEQ multiplex PCR; TCRdb's copy has only in-frame clones and lacks some. The table lists approximately 140,000 clones. The specimen sequenced was PBMCs. The receptors come from a woman aged 18-29 years in good health and CMV-seronegative.

This rearrangement joins TRBV5-5 to TRBJ2-7, with 10 bases matching TRBD1. With 4 bases clipped from V and 1 base from J, the junction kept 2 bases outside the gene matches. This CDR3 is 14 amino acids long. CDR1 is SGHKS and CDR2 is YYEKEE in the germline V gene (reference sequence). CDR3 nucleotide sequence: TGTGCCAGCAGCGGGGGACAGGGGTCCTACGAGCAGTACTTC. Its protein is CASSGGQGSYEQYF.

V is TRBV6-4 and J is TRBJ1-5; TRBD1 is a possible D gene (5 bases). Germline V gene lookup returns CDR1 MRHNA and CDR2 SNTAGT. The CDR3 extends over 14 amino acids. Between the trimmed V and J ends, which lost 8 bases and 5 bases, there was a span of 16 bases. CDR3 sequence: CASPFPLGDQPQHF. DNA of the CDR3: TGTGCCAGCCCCTTTCCCTTAGGGGATCAGCCCCAGCATTTT.

The rearrangement joins TRBV5-1 to TRBJ1-2; 7 bases agree with TRBD1. CDR3 size: 18 residues. V gave up 1 base and J gave up 4 bases; unmatched junction bases: 16. Per the germline V gene, CDR1 is SGHRS and CDR2 is YFSETQ. The CDR3 is CASSLRGTVSRSLYGYTF. The CDR3 DNA reads TGCGCCAGCAGCTTGAGGGGGACAGTGAGTCGTTCCCTCTATGGCTACACCTTC.

CDR3 region: CASSSTGLYYEQYF. Written as DNA, the CDR3 is TGTGCCAGCAGTTCGACAGGGCTGTATTACGAGCAGTACTTC. This sequence joins TRBV5-4 and TRBJ2-7; the match to TRBD1 covers 7 bases. CDR1 is SGHNT, CDR2 YYREEE, per germline (reference sequence). The trim removed 5 bases at V and 4 bases at J, leaving 9 bases unmatched. The CDR3 spans 14 residues.

As concerns this clone: The junction departs from the called germline gene at one end, perhaps through a read error. The CDR3 reads CACRRYNEQFF. In DNA, the CDR3 is TGTGCCTGCAGACGGTACAATGAGCAGTTCTTC. The rearrangement joins TRBV6-1 to TRBJ2-1; D gene uncertain. This CDR3 spans 11 amino acids. The germline V gene has CDR1 MNHNS and CDR2 SASEGT.

The chain is built from TRBV11-2 and TRBJ2-5, with 8 bases matching TRBD2. J lost 3 bases, V lost 3 bases, and 0 bases had no gene match. The CDR3 spans 13 residues. Germline CDR1 and CDR2: SGHAT and FQNNGV. CDR3 in amino acids: CASSFSGEETQYF. In DNA, the CDR3 is TGTGCCAGCAGCTTTAGCGGGGAAGAGACCCAGTACTTC.

A word on this clone: The same CDR3 can be traced to other DNA sequences in this sample. The genes are TRBV28 and TRBJ2-3, with a weak D call TRBD2 (5 bases). CDR1 MDHEN and CDR2 SYDVKM come from the germline V gene. CDR3 length equals 13 residues. The germline V and J ends were trimmed by 6 bases and 3 bases, with 10 bases remaining between them. This CDR3 reads CASSRGSTDTQYF. Here the CDR3 DNA reads TGTGCCAGCAGCCGAGGGAGTACAGATACGCAGTATTTT.

This chain connects TRBV5-6 to TRBJ1-5; no reliable D call. The CDR3 length is 15 residues. The germline gives CDR1 SGHDT, CDR2 YYEEEE. V was trimmed by 1 base and J by 0 bases, leaving 8 bases between them. In DNA, the CDR3 is TGTGCCAGCAGCTTGTTACAGTATAGCAATCAGCCCCAGCATTTT. The encoded protein is CASSLLQYSNQPQHF.